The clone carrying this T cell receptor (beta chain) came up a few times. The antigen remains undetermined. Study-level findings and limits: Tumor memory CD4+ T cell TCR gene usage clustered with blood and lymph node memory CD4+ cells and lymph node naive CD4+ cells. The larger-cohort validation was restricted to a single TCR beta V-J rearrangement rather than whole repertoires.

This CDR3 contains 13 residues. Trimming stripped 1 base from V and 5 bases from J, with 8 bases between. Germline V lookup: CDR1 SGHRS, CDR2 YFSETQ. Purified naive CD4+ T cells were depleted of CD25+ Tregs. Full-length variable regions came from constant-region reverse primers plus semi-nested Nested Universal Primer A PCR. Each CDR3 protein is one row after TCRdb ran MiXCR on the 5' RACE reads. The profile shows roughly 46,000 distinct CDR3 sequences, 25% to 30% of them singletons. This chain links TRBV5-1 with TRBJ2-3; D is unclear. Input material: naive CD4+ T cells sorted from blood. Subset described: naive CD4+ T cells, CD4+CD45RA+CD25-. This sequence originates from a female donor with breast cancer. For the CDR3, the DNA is TGCGCCAGCAGCTTGATCGCCGAAGATACGCAGTATTTT. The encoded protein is CASSLIAEDTQYF.